This TCR beta chain was found in a study of shared clonotypes between healthy human individuals. Study background: Aged 18 to 49, the donors were a couple of women and a few men. Findings and caveats of the study: An expected dependence of interdonor clonotype sharing on sequencing depth was noted.

Profiling relied on immunoSEQ multiplex PCR, and the TCRdb table lists in-frame clones only, not all of them. Here the sample spans hundreds of thousands of clones, roughly 70% being singletons. Caucasian adults living in Nashville, Tennessee, provided all samples. This clone was observed a few times. Its antigen is undetermined. V lost 7 bases to trimming and J lost 9 bases, with 13 bases between them. The CDR3 extends over 12 amino acids. The V gene's germline CDR1 is SNHLY and CDR2 FYNNEI. The TCR was taken from a woman aged 25-40 years in good health. Sequenced input: memory CD4+ T cells sorted from blood. Subset denoted: CD45RA-negative fraction. The chain carries TRBV2 and TRBJ2-1; a possible D gene is TRBD2 (6 bases). The CDR3 nucleotides are TGTGCCAGCACCCCACTAGCTTTTGAGCAGTTCTTC. Translated: CASTPLAFEQFF.